One sample yielded the 23 T cell receptor beta chains listed below, sequenced in a study of identical twins. MiXCR, run by TCRdb on the 5' RACE reads, gives a single entry per CDR3 protein. The sample carries around 960,000 distinct CDR3 sequences, roughly 12% recorded once. The data also belong to a second study, concerning yellow fever vaccine responses in identical twins.

Sequencing used PBMCs. Receptors originate from a woman aged 18-29 years in good health.

This clonotype was picked up a small number of times. The J gene is TRBJ1-6, the V gene TRBV12-3 or TRBV12-4; TRBD1 aligns across 9 bases. The CDR3 length is 14 residues. V was pared by 6 bases and J by 7 bases, with 4 bases of the junction left unmatched. CDR3 sequence: CASSLQGANSPLHF. The CDR3 nucleotides read TGTGCCAGCAGCCTACAGGGGGCGAATTCACCCCTCCACTTT.

This rearrangement joins TRBV7-3 to TRBJ2-1, with TRBD2 as a possible D gene (6 bases). Germline CDR1 SGHTA, CDR2 FQGTGA. The CDR3 is made up of 16 amino acids. V lost 5 bases and J 2 bases, leaving 16 bases between the germline ends. CDR3 nucleotide sequence: TGTGCCAGCAGCCCGGAGGGCGGTTTTCCCTACAATGAGCAGTTCTTC. Residues: CASSPEGGFPYNEQFF.

The chain has TRBV20-1 and TRBJ2-3, with 14 bases aligning to TRBD2. V shed 2 bases and J 3 bases; nucleotides not matched to a gene: 13. The germline V gene has CDR1 DFQATT and CDR2 SNEGSKA (reference sequence). CDR3 size: 19 residues. The CDR3 here is CSARRRGTSGSWRTDTQYF. For the CDR3, the DNA is TGCAGTGCTAGACGGCGCGGGACTAGCGGGAGTTGGAGAACAGATACGCAGTATTTT.

The V gene is TRBV27, the J gene TRBJ2-3; 7 bases agree with TRBD1. Per germline, CDR1 MNHEY and CDR2 SMNVEV (reference sequence). V lost 5 bases, J lost 2 bases, and 10 bases stayed unmatched. CDR3 length: 16 amino acids. This CDR3 is CASSILIGTATDTQYF. The CDR3 DNA reads TGTGCCAGCAGTATTTTGATTGGGACAGCCACAGATACGCAGTATTTT.

The chain recombines TRBV7-8 with TRBJ2-4; a possible D gene is TRBD1 (6 bases). CDR3 length: 14 amino acids. Germline-derived CDR1 and CDR2 are SGHVS and FQNEAQ. The V and J ends lost 2 bases and 5 bases respectively, with 10 bases between them. CDR3 loop: CASSLTGMENIQYF. DNA of the CDR3: TGTGCCAGCAGCTTAACAGGGATGGAAAACATTCAGTACTTC. The whole variable domain, filled in from reference TRBV7-8 and TRBJ2-4, reads GAGVSQSPRYKVAKRGQDVALRCDPISGHVSLFWYQQALGQGPEFLTYFQNEAQLDKSGLPSDRFFAERPEGSVSTLKIQRTQQEDSAVYLCASSLTGMENIQYFGAGTRLSVL.

Only a few counts were recorded for this clonotype. The genes are TRBV20-1 and TRBJ1-2; TRBD1 aligns across 8 bases. The length of the CDR3 is 15 residues. Germline V gives CDR1 DFQATT, CDR2 SNEGSKA (reference sequence). Unmatched junction bases numbered 15, after V lost 4 bases and J lost 8 bases. For the CDR3, the DNA is TGCAGTGCTATCCCGTGGGACAGGACACTCGGGGGCTACACCTTC. Amino acid sequence: CSAIPWDRTLGGYTF.

This clonotype occurred a few times. The CDR3: CASSFWGRGLQKPQETQYF. The CDR3 DNA sequence: TGTGCCAGCAGCTTTTGGGGCCGGGGGCTCCAGAAACCCCAAGAGACCCAGTACTTC. The chain uses TRBV11-1 and TRBJ2-5; D tentatively reads TRBD1 or TRBD2 (6 bases each). Per germline, CDR1 SGHAT and CDR2 FQDESV (reference sequence). There are 19 residues in the CDR3. The V and J ends lost 3 bases and 1 base respectively, with 24 bases between them.

This clonotype has more than one count but fewer than ten. This chain uses TRBV6-1 with TRBJ2-1, with 14 bases lining up with TRBD2. V shed 6 bases, J shed 8 bases, and the junction held 12 bases outside the gene matches. Germline V gene data show CDR1 as MNHNS and CDR2 as SASEGT. The CDR3 covers 17 residues. CDR3 coding DNA: TGTGCCAGCAGCAATCAATGGGGGACTAGCGGGGGCTATGAGCAGTTCTTC. Encoded protein: CASSNQWGTSGGYEQFF.

V usage is TRBV28 and J usage is TRBJ2-3, with D perhaps given as TRBD1 or TRBD2 (5 bases each). Trimming left V 6 bases short and J 2 bases short, with 12 bases between. This CDR3 region has 14 residues. CDR1 MDHEN and CDR2 SYDVKM come from the germline V gene. This CDR3 is CASSWGSFTDTQYF. Here the CDR3 DNA reads TGTGCCAGCAGCTGGGGGAGTTTCACAGATACGCAGTATTTT.

This clonotype was counted at least ten times. This rearrangement joins TRBV29-1 to TRBJ1-1; D is uncertain. There are 14 residues in the CDR3. Germline V gene sequence: CDR1 SQVTM, CDR2 ANQGSEA. The V end was cut by 5 bases, the J end by 2 bases, with 15 bases between. The chain's CDR3 is CSVKVLQGNTEAFF. The CDR3 DNA follows: TGCAGCGTTAAAGTTTTACAAGGAAACACTGAAGCTTTCTTT.

This clonotype was found many times. The rearrangement links TRBV20-1 to TRBJ2-3; TRBD1 matches 7 bases. V trimming: 5 bases; J trimming: 2 bases; junction bases outside the gene matches: 7. CDR3 length: 14 amino acids. Germline CDR1 reads DFQATT; CDR2 reads SNEGSKA (reference sequence). CDR3 in amino acids: CSADFGTDTDTQYF. Written as DNA, the CDR3 is TGCAGTGCTGACTTCGGGACAGACACAGATACGCAGTATTTT.

Here the CDR3 DNA reads TGCGCCAGCAGCCAAGTCGCGGGTTCAGCTTCTGGAAACACCATATATTTT. Translating gives CASSQVAGSASGNTIYF. The chain carries TRBV4-1 and TRBJ1-3, with D unclear. The V gene's germline CDR1 is MGHRA and CDR2 YSYEKL. CDR3 length equals 17 residues. V lost 1 base to trimming and J lost 1 base, with 14 bases between them.

The rearrangement uses TRBV28 and TRBJ2-7; D may be TRBD2 (6 bases). Trimming shortened V by 6 bases and J by 1 base, and 16 bases separated the two germline ends. The CDR3 contains 15 residues. Looked up from germline, CDR1 is MDHEN and CDR2 is SYDVKM. CDR3 loop: CASRPETGVSYEQYF. CDR3 DNA: TGTGCCAGCAGGCCCGAAACGGGGGTATCCTACGAGCAGTACTTC.

This clonotype was detected many times. The chain links TRBV24-1 to TRBJ2-3; possibly TRBD2 for D (6 bases). In germline, CDR1 is KGHDR, CDR2 SFDVKD. The germline V and J ends were trimmed by 4 bases and 0 bases, with 16 bases remaining between them. This CDR3 contains 17 residues. CDR3 amino acids: CATSDPTAGTSTDTQYF. Here the CDR3 DNA reads TGTGCCACCAGTGACCCAACAGCGGGTACTAGCACAGATACGCAGTATTTT.

V gene TRBV6-2 or TRBV6-3 combines with J gene TRBJ1-6; D not certain. The V gene lost 5 bases and the J gene lost 9 bases, with 8 bases spanning the gap. CDR3 length: 12 amino acids. Germline CDR1 MNHEY, CDR2 SVGEGT. CDR3 DNA sequence: TGTGCCAGCAGTCGGAATAGTTCACCCCTCCACTTT. It is translated as CASSRNSSPLHF.

The chain links TRBV6-2 or TRBV6-3 to TRBJ2-1; maybe TRBD2 (7 bases). The ends were cut back, 0 bases at V and 8 bases at J, with 11 bases in the middle. The CDR3 length is 14 residues. Germline V gives CDR1 MNHEY, CDR2 SVGEGT. For the CDR3, the DNA is TGTGCCAGCAGTTACTCGCGGGGGCATCATGAGCAGTTCTTC. Translated: CASSYSRGHHEQFF.

The chain combines TRBV20-1 with TRBJ2-2, with D possibly matching TRBD2 (6 bases). The CDR3 covers 15 residues. Germline values: CDR1 DFQATT, CDR2 SNEGSKA (reference sequence). Trimming took off 6 bases at V and 6 bases at J, with 20 bases between the two ends. In DNA form, the CDR3 reads TGCAGTGCCACTCTGCCGGGACTTTCCTCCGGGGAGCTGTTTTTT. It specifies CSATLPGLSSGELFF.

This clonotype was seen a handful of times. The rearrangement links TRBV10-3 to TRBJ2-7, with 7 bases aligning to TRBD2. Germline assignment: CDR1 ENHRY and CDR2 SYGVKD. The CDR3 sequence is 13 residues long. V dropped 10 bases and J dropped 3; count of bases not matched to a gene: 9. CDR3 amino acids: CATGLEPHYEQYV. The CDR3 region has the DNA TGTGCCACTGGACTAGAGCCCCACTACGAGCAGTACGTC.

The gene calls are TRBV20-1 and TRBJ2-2, with TRBD2 matching 12 bases. The CDR3 length is 18 residues. Per germline, CDR1 DFQATT and CDR2 SNEGSKA (reference sequence). Losses at the gene ends were 6 bases for V and 4 bases for J; bases not matched to a gene: 15. CDR3 DNA sequence: TGCAGTGCCAACCCCGGTGCTAGCGGGGGGGCCGTCACCGGGGAGCTGTTTTTT. This gives the protein CSANPGASGGAVTGELFF.

This clonotype was recorded many times. The chain has TRBV15 and TRBJ2-2; D unclear. The germline CDR1 and CDR2 sequences are LNHNV and YYDKDF (reference sequence). Trimming removed 1 base from V and 4 bases from J, with 1 base in between. The CDR3 contains 12 residues. This CDR3 is CATSRGTGELFF. DNA of the CDR3: TGTGCCACCAGCAGAGGCACCGGGGAGCTGTTTTTT. Variable domain in full (rest from reference TRBV15 and TRBJ2-2): DAMVIQNPRYQVTQFGKPVTLSCSQTLNHNVMYWYQQKSSQAPKLLFHYYDKDFNNEADTPDNFQSRRPNTSFCFLDIRSPGLGDTAMYLCATSRGTGELFFGEGSRLTVL.

This clonotype was found a few times. The chain recombines TRBV20-1 with TRBJ2-7, with D unclear. The V and J ends lost 0 bases and 2 bases respectively, with 5 bases between them. The CDR3 contains 12 residues. Germline CDR1 reads DFQATT; CDR2 reads SNEGSKA (reference sequence). The CDR3 DNA is TGCAGTGCTAGAGATCCTGCCTACGAGCAGTACTTC. As protein: CSARDPAYEQYF.

The chain links TRBV6-1 to TRBJ2-5; 9 bases agree with TRBD1. V shed 5 bases and J 5 bases; nucleotides not matched to a gene: 6. The CDR3 has 14 amino acids. Germline values: CDR1 MNHNS, CDR2 SASEGT. This chain's CDR3 is CASSKQGARETQYF. In DNA, the CDR3 is TGTGCCAGCAGTAAACAGGGGGCTCGGGAGACCCAGTACTTC.

This clonotype was picked up a small number of times. The chain recombines TRBV5-1 with TRBJ2-3, with D perhaps assigned TRBD1 or TRBD2 (5 bases each). Germline V CDR1 and CDR2: SGHRS, YFSETQ. The CDR3 is 13 residues long. Trimming shortened V by 4 bases and J by 10 bases, and 16 bases separated the two germline ends. CDR3 region: CASSPDGTPAQYF. The DNA for the CDR3 is TGCGCCAGCAGCCCGGACGGGACCCCCGCGCAGTATTTT.